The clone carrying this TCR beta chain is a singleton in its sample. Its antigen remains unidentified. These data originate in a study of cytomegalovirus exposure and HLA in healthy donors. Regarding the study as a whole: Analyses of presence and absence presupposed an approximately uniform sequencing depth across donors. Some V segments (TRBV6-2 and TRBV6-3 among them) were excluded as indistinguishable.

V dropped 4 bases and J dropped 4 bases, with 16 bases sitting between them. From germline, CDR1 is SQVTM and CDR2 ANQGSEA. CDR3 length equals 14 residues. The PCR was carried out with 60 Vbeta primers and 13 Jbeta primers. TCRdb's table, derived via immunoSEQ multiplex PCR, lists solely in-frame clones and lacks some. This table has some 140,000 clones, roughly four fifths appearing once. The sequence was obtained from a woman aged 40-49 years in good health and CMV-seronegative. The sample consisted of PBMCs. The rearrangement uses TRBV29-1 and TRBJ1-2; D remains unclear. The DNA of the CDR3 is TGCAGCGTTGCCCCAGGTTCGGGGTCCTATGGCTACACCTTC. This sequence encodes CSVAPGSGSYGYTF.